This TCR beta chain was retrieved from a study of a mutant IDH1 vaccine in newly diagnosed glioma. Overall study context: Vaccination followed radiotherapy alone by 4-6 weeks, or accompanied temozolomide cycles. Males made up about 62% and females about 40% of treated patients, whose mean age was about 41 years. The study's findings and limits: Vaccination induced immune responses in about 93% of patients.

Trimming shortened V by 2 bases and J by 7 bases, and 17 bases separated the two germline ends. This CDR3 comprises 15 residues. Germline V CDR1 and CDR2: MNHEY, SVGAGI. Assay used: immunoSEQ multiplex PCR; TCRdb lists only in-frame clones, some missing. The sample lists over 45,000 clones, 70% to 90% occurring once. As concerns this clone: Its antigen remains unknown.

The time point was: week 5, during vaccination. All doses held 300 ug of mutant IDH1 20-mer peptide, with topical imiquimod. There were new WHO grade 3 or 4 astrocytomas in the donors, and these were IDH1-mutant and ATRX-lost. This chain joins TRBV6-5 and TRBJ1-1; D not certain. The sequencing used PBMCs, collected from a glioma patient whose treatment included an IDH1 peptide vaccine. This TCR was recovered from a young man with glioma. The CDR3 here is CASSYRVTASNEAFF. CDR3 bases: TGTGCCAGCAGTTACCGGGTAACAGCGTCGAATGAAGCTTTCTTT.